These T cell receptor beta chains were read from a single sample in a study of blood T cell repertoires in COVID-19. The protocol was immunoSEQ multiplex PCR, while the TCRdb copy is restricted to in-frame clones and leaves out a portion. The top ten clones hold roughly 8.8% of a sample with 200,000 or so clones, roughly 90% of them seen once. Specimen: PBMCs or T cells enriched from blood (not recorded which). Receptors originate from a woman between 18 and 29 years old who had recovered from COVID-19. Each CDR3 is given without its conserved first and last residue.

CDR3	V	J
ASSTQEGTEAF	TRBV7-3	TRBJ1-1
ASSLRSSDSFQLSSYNEQF	TRBV9	TRBJ2-1
ASSQGAGPKNIQY	TRBV7-2	TRBJ2-4
ASSTGDNQPQH	TRBV6-4	TRBJ1-5
ASSFQSGLEELF	TRBV28	TRBJ1-4
ASSLRGSDAEAF	TRBV3-1/TRBV3-2	TRBJ1-1
SVEGWRGGQLDTQY	TRBV29-1	TRBJ2-3
ASSRPRQGDEKLF	TRBV18	TRBJ1-4
ASSRRGVSYEQY	TRBV3-1/TRBV3-2	TRBJ2-7
ASIPGQGRGGYT	TRBV19	TRBJ1-2
ASSLSWGVGYEQY	TRBV5-1	TRBJ2-7
ASSEFGGGDTQY	TRBV2	TRBJ2-3
ASSLRGLHSYEQY	TRBV5-1	TRBJ2-7
AWGQGNQPQH	TRBV30	TRBJ1-5
AWSVRGAFYNEQF	TRBV30	TRBJ2-1
ASSLLGRTHEQY	TRBV7-9	TRBJ2-7
ASSLGDRDEQF	TRBV5-1	TRBJ2-1
ASSSTLAGVRY	TRBV7-9	TRBJ2-5
ASSYENVRGYEQY	TRBV6-5	TRBJ2-7
ASSAERGGFSLIDEQF	TRBV9	TRBJ2-1
ASSVAPTVANEKLF	TRBV9	TRBJ1-4
ASSLDWGVGELF	TRBV5-6	TRBJ2-2
ASSFRWSGAQSNTGELF	TRBV5-1	TRBJ2-2
ASSPRGYGYT	TRBV6-5	TRBJ1-2
ASSSIANSLGANVLT	TRBV11-2	TRBJ2-6
AWRWEHEKLF	TRBV30	TRBJ1-4
ASSQGLDQPQH	TRBV4-2	TRBJ1-5
ASSFRTLSIMAGGAF	TRBV5-6	TRBJ1-1
ASSLDPVQETQY	TRBV5-1	TRBJ2-5
ASSATVNYGYT	TRBV12-3/TRBV12-4	TRBJ1-2
ASTPSDRVYDEQF	TRBV11-2	TRBJ2-1
ASSWRQEDGYT	TRBV14	TRBJ1-2
ASSIGTGYGYT	TRBV19	TRBJ1-2
ASSQGQGTDTQY	TRBV7-7	TRBJ2-3
ASSLGAGIDNSPLH	TRBV5-1	TRBJ1-6
ASSLAKNSYSPLH	TRBV28	TRBJ1-6
ASSLGSGQETQY	TRBV7-2	TRBJ2-5
ASSFQRDTHTDTQY	TRBV13	TRBJ2-3
SASSSLAVYNEQF	TRBV20-1	TRBJ2-1
ASSSADREEYEQY	TRBV7-3	TRBJ2-7
AWSSDSNQPQH	TRBV30	TRBJ1-5
ASSRTGAENYGYT	TRBV5-1	TRBJ1-2
SVGQGNQPQH	TRBV29-1	TRBJ1-5
SVDRQETQY	TRBV29-1	TRBJ2-5
ASYQVVQAF	TRBV2	TRBJ1-1
AGGAEQF	TRBV30	TRBJ2-1